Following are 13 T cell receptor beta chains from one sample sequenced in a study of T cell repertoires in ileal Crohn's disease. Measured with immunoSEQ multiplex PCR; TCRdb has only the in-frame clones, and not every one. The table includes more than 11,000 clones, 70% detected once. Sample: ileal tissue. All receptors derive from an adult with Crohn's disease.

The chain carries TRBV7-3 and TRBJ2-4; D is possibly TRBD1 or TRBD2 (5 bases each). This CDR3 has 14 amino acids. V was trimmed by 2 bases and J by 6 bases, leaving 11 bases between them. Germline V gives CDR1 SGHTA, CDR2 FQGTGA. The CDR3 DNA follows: TGTGCCAGCAGCTTAGGGGACGGAGTAAACATTCAGTACTTC. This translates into CASSLGDGVNIQYF.

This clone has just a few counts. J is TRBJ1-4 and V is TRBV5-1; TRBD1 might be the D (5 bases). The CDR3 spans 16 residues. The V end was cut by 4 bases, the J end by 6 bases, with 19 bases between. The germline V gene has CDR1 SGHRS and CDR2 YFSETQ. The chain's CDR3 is CASSTYPGGSDEKLFF. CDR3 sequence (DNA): TGCGCCAGCAGCACCTACCCCGGGGGAAGTGATGAAAAACTGTTTTTT.

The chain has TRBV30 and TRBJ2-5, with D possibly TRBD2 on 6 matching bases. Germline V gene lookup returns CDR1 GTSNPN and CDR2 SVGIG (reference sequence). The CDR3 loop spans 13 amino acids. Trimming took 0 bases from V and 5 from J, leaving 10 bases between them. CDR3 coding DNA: TGTGCCTGGAGTGTCGGGGGTTGGGAGACCCAGTACTTC. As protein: CAWSVGGWETQYF. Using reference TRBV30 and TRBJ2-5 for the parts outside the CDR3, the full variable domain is SQTIHQWPATLVQPVGSPLSLECTVEGTSNPNLYWYRQAAGRGLQLLFYSVGIGQISSEVPQNLSASRPQDRQFILSSKKLLLSDSGFYLCAWSVGGWETQYFGPGTRLLVL.

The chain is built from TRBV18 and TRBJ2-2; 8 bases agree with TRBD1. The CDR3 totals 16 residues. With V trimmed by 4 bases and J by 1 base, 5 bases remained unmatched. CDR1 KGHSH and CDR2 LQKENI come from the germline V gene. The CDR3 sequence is CASSLSGTGNTGELFF. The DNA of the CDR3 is TGTGCCAGCTCACTATCCGGGACAGGGAACACCGGGGAGCTGTTTTTT.

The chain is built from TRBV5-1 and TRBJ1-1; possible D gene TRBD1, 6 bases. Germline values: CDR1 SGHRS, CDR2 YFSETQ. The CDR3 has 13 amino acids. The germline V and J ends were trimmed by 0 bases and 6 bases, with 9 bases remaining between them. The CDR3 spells CASSLEQGAEAFF. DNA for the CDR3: TGCGCCAGCAGCTTGGAACAGGGAGCTGAAGCTTTCTTT.

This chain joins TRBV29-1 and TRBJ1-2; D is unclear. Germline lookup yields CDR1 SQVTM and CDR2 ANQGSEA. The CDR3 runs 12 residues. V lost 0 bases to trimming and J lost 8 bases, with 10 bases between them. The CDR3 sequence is CSVEEVPRGYTF. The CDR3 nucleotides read TGCAGCGTTGAAGAGGTGCCTCGAGGCTACACCTTC.

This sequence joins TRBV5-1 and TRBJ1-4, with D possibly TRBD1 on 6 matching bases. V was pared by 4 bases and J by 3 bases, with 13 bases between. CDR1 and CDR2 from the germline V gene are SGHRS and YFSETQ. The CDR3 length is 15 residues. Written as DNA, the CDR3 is TGCGCCAGCAGCATTGACAGGACCCCTAATGAAAAACTGTTTTTT. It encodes CASSIDRTPNEKLFF.

CDR3 sequence reads: CAISVGQVNTEAFF. The DNA of the CDR3 is TGTGCCATCAGTGTAGGGCAGGTGAACACTGAAGCTTTCTTT. The rearrangement joins TRBV10-3 to TRBJ1-1; D is ambiguous. From germline, CDR1 is ENHRY and CDR2 SYGVKD. The CDR3 has 14 residues. Deletions cut 4 bases from V and 0 bases from J, with 9 bases between.

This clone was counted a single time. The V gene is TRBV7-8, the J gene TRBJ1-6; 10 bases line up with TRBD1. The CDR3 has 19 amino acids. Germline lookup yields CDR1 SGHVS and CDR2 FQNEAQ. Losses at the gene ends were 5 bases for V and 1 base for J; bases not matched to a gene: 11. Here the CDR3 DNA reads TGTGCCAGCAGCGCGACCGGGACAGGGGATTGGTCCTATAATTCACCCCTCCACTTT. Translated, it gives CASSATGTGDWSYNSPLHF.

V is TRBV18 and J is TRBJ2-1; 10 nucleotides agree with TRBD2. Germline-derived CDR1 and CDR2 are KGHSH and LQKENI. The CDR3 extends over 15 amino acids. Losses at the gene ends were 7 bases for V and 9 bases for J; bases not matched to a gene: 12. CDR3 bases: TGTGCCAGCTGGGCGCAGAGCGGGGGGGCTGGTGAGCAGTTCTTC. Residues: CASWAQSGGAGEQFF.

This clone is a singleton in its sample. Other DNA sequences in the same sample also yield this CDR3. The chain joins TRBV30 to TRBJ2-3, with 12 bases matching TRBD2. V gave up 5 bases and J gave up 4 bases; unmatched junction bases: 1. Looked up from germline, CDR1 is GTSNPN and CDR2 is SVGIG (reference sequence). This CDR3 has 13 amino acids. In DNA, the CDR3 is TGTGCCTGGGGACTAGCGGGGCCAGATACGCAGTATTTT. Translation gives CAWGLAGPDTQYF.

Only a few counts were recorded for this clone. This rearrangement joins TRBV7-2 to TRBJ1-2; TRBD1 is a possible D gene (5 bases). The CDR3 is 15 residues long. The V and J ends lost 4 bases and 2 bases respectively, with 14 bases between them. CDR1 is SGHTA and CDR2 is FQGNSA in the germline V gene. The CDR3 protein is CASSSQSGGNYGYTF. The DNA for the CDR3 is TGTGCCAGCAGCTCCCAATCTGGGGGGAACTATGGCTACACCTTC. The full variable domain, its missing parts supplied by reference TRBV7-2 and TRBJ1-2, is GAGVSQSPSNKVTEKGKDVELRCDPISGHTALYWYRQSLGQGLEFLIYFQGNSAPDKSGLPSDRFSAERTGGSVSTLTIQRTQQEDSAVYLCASSSQSGGNYGYTFGSGTRLTVV.

The CDR3 sequence: CASSSPGEGLETQYF. CDR3 nucleotides: TGTGCCAGCAGCTCCCCCGGTGAGGGGCTGGAGACCCAGTACTTC. V usage is TRBV7-9 and J usage is TRBJ2-5; D tentatively fits TRBD1 or TRBD2 (5 bases each). This CDR3 is 15 amino acids long. Trimming took off 4 bases at V and 5 bases at J, with 17 bases between the two ends. Looked up from germline, CDR1 is SEHNR and CDR2 is FQNEAQ (reference sequence).